This T cell receptor beta chain appears in the sequencing data of a study of read filtering for tumor transcriptome and immune sequencing. About the study: DNase treatment preceded whole-transcriptome library preparation.

The germline gives CDR1 DFQATT, CDR2 SNEGSKA (reference sequence). This CDR3 is built from 15 residues. Trimming took off 1 base at V and 4 bases at J, with 14 bases between the two ends. Molecular barcoded adaptors covering alpha/delta and beta/gamma chains were used on approximately 400 ng RNA. TCRdb itself ran the reads through MiXCR, one entry per CDR3 protein. The table has about 57,000 distinct CDR3 sequences, around 14% seen once. About this clonotype: One base away lies a much larger clone, so this may be a sequencing read error. The conserved phenylalanine or tryptophan normally closing the CDR3 is absent here, so this likely arose from a read error.

The receptor was derived from a donor at least 40 years old with multiple myeloma. The chain recombines TRBV20-1 with TRBJ1-5; D unresolved. The sequencing sample was made of a population of CD138-negative cells sorted from bone marrow. CDR3 loop: CSARVSAMANQPQHL. The DNA for the CDR3 is TGCAGTGCTAGAGTGTCAGCCATGGCGAATCAGCCCCAGCATCTT.